These 26 T cell receptor beta chains originate from one sample sequenced in a study of control samples from healthy donors and cancer patients (dated by TCRdb to the early 2020s). The library was generated by the immunoSEQ multiplex PCR assay. Entries here come from immuneACCESS through TCRdb and include only in-frame sequences with V and J called. Some clones fail to appear in such tables; in the studies checked, an unresolved V gene covers under half of the shortfall, and the cause of the remainder is unknown. Within this sample are over 85,000 clones, with about 90% of them counted one time only. Together, the top ten hold under 3% of the sample. Input material: blood. The source is a woman aged 18-30 years in good health.

CDR3 nucleotide sequence: TGCGCCAGCAGCTTGAGGCTGAGCGAAAAACTGTTTTTT. Translation gives CASSLRLSEKLFF. The rearrangement joins TRBV5-1 to TRBJ1-4, with no clear D. The CDR3 totals 13 residues. The V gene lost 1 base and the J gene lost 8 bases, with 9 bases spanning the gap. Germline CDR1 reads SGHRS; CDR2 reads YFSETQ.

V is TRBV5-4 and J is TRBJ1-6; TRBD1 aligns across 9 bases. V lost 4 bases and J lost 1; bases outside the gene matches: 6. Germline V gene sequence: CDR1 SGHNT, CDR2 YYREEE (reference sequence). The CDR3 has 17 amino acids. In DNA form, the CDR3 reads TGTGCCAGCAGCAAAGGGACAGGGTCATCCTATAATTCACCCCTCCACTTT. It yields the protein CASSKGTGSSYNSPLHF.

The chain has TRBV4-1 and TRBJ2-1, with 14 bases lining up with TRBD2. The V segment lost 0 bases and the J segment 8 bases; nucleotides outside the gene matches: 6. The length of the CDR3 is 17 residues. Germline V CDR1 and CDR2: MGHRA, YSYEKL. In DNA form, the CDR3 reads TGCGCCAGCAGCCAAGATGAGACTAGCGGGAGGGCTTATGAGCAGTTCTTC. Its protein is CASSQDETSGRAYEQFF.

As for this clone: The CDR3 end shows no conserved phenylalanine or tryptophan, and so a read error is likely. The chain joins TRBV27 to TRBJ2-7; the match to TRBD2 covers 9 bases. J was trimmed by 3 bases and V by 6 bases; bases with no gene match: 9. The germline CDR1 and CDR2 sequences are MNHEY and SMNVEV (reference sequence). There are 15 residues in the CDR3. The CDR3 is CASRPMTSGDYEQYL. As DNA, the CDR3 is TGTGCCAGCAGACCGATGACTAGCGGAGACTACGAGCAGTACCTC.

This chain joins TRBV7-2 and TRBJ1-2; tentatively, D is TRBD1 (5 bases). This CDR3 has 13 amino acids. The V end lost 5 bases, the J end lost 2 bases, and 9 bases lay between the germline ends. Germline V gives CDR1 SGHTA, CDR2 FQGNSA. CDR3 sequence reads: CASSAGRNYGYTF. CDR3 DNA sequence: TGTGCCAGCAGCGCAGGGAGGAACTATGGCTACACCTTC.

The chain links TRBV6-6 to TRBJ1-1; no definite D call. Trimming stripped 6 bases from V and 4 bases from J, with 12 bases between. CDR3 length equals 13 residues. Germline CDR1 and CDR2: MNHNY and SVGAGI (reference sequence). CDR3 residues: CASREVLTTEAFF. The CDR3 DNA follows: TGTGCCAGCAGGGAGGTATTGACCACTGAAGCTTTCTTT.

This clone was found once. V usage is TRBV19 and J usage is TRBJ2-3, with D perhaps TRBD1 (6 bases). Germline CDR1 and CDR2: LNHDA and SQIVND (reference sequence). The CDR3 consists of 16 residues. V lost 1 base and J 1 base, leaving 12 bases between the germline ends. This chain's CDR3 is CASSIGQGSGTDTQYF. CDR3 sequence (DNA): TGTGCCAGTAGTATAGGGCAGGGGAGCGGCACAGATACGCAGTATTTT.

The chain carries TRBV7-9 and TRBJ1-2; perhaps TRBD1 as D (6 bases). V was shortened by 4 bases and J by 5 bases, with 14 bases between the two germline ends. The CDR3 has 14 amino acids. Germline assignment: CDR1 SEHNR and CDR2 FQNEAQ (reference sequence). The CDR3 here is CASSWDKGSYGYTF. The CDR3 nucleotides read TGTGCCAGCAGCTGGGACAAGGGGTCATATGGCTACACCTTC.

In DNA form, the CDR3 reads TGTGCCAGCACCCCAGGGGGACTGGGGGTCGAGCAGTACTTC. Protein product: CASTPGGLGVEQYF. The chain carries TRBV27 and TRBJ2-7, with a weak D call TRBD1 (7 bases). Germline CDR1 reads MNHEY; CDR2 reads SMNVEV (reference sequence). The CDR3 sequence is 14 residues long. V was shortened by 7 bases and J by 6 bases, with 19 bases between the two germline ends.

The rearrangement joins TRBV19 to TRBJ2-5, with a possible D match to TRBD2 (7 bases). This CDR3 has 17 residues. V shed 3 bases and J shed 4 bases, with 21 bases lying between them. Germline CDR1 reads LNHDA; CDR2 reads SQIVND (reference sequence). The CDR3 DNA reads as TGTGCCAGTAGTATGGAGAGGTGGGGGCGCGGGGGAGAGACCCAGTACTTC. Its protein product is CASSMERWGRGGETQYF.

The chain is built from TRBV6-2 or TRBV6-3 and TRBJ1-6; a possible D gene is TRBD1 (5 bases). V was shortened by 6 bases and J by 9 bases, with 18 bases between the two germline ends. The CDR3 length is 15 residues. Germline V CDR1 and CDR2: MNHEY, SVGEGT. CDR3 DNA: TGTGCCAGCAGCCCTCGGGGGGGATTTGGTTCACCCCTCCACTTT. This codes for CASSPRGGFGSPLHF.

J is TRBJ2-7 and V is TRBV9, with D unclear. This CDR3 is 14 amino acids long. Trimming cost V 0 bases and J 2 bases, with 9 bases left between them. CDR1 is SGDLS and CDR2 is YYNGEE in the germline V gene. CDR3 DNA: TGTGCCAGCAGCGTAGACCGGGCTGCCTACGAGCAGTACTTC. It specifies CASSVDRAAYEQYF.

The V and J genes are TRBV6-5 and TRBJ2-5; 8 bases agree with TRBD1. The CDR3 is 15 amino acids. Per germline, CDR1 MNHEY and CDR2 SVGAGI. With 4 bases clipped from V and 5 bases from J, the junction kept 9 bases outside the gene matches. The CDR3 DNA reads as TGTGCCAGCAGTTTATCGACAGGGGAAGGGGAGACCCAGTACTTC. Translation: CASSLSTGEGETQYF.

The chain links TRBV4-3 to TRBJ2-1; 12 nucleotides match TRBD2. V trimming: 1 base; J trimming: 6 bases; junction bases outside the gene matches: 1. Per germline, CDR1 LGHNA and CDR2 YSLEER. This CDR3 comprises 15 residues. The CDR3 bases are TGCGCCAGCAGCCAAGGACTAGCGGGAGTCAATGAGCAGTTCTTC. Translation gives CASSQGLAGVNEQFF.

The V call is TRBV7-2, the J call TRBJ2-3, with D possibly being TRBD2 (5 bases). The V gene lost 8 bases and the J gene lost 2 bases, with 11 bases spanning the gap. Per germline, CDR1 SGHTA and CDR2 FQGNSA. This CDR3 is 13 amino acids long. The CDR3 nucleotides are TGTGCCAGCCGCCGGGATCTCACAGATACGCAGTATTTT. It specifies CASRRDLTDTQYF.

The V and J genes are TRBV7-2 and TRBJ2-7; the D is unclear. Germline CDR1 is SGHTA and CDR2 is FQGNSA. The length of the CDR3 is 15 residues. V gave up 3 bases and J gave up 5 bases, with 17 bases separating them. CDR3 in DNA: TGTGCCAGCAGCTTGGAAGAGGCCCCCCCGGACGAGCAGTACTTC. This sequence encodes CASSLEEAPPDEQYF.

V and J are TRBV10-3 and TRBJ2-2, with no clear D. The CDR3 has 15 residues. Trimming removed 6 bases at V and 7 bases at J, with 18 bases between. In germline, CDR1 is ENHRY, CDR2 SYGVKD. CDR3 protein: CAISKDEPYGGELFF. CDR3 sequence (DNA): TGTGCCATCAGCAAGGACGAGCCCTACGGCGGGGAGCTGTTTTTT.

The chain has TRBV6-2 or TRBV6-3 and TRBJ1-5, with unresolved D. CDR3 length: 17 amino acids. Germline V lookup: CDR1 MNHEY, CDR2 SVGEGT. The ends were cut back, 0 bases at V and 2 bases at J, with 14 bases in the middle. The CDR3 nucleotides read TGTGCCAGCAGTTACTCGTCGGCTCCCTGGGGCAATCAGCCCCAGCATTTT. This encodes CASSYSSAPWGNQPQHF.

The V call is TRBV7-8, the J call TRBJ1-2, with D possibly being TRBD1 (6 bases). Per the germline V gene, CDR1 is SGHVS and CDR2 is FQNEAQ. Deletions cut 5 bases from V and 2 bases from J, with 15 bases between. CDR3 length equals 15 residues. The CDR3 bases are TGTGCCAGCAGCGCAAATTTGCAGGGGAACTATGGCTACACCTTC. Protein sequence: CASSANLQGNYGYTF.

The V call is TRBV5-6, the J call TRBJ2-1; 7 bases are shared with TRBD2. V was clipped by 2 bases and J by 9 bases; unmatched bases: 14. This CDR3 has 16 residues. Germline CDR1 is SGHDT and CDR2 is YYEEEE. This CDR3 is CASSFKRSGGGSEQFF. The CDR3 nucleotides are TGTGCCAGCAGCTTTAAGCGATCGGGGGGAGGTAGTGAGCAGTTCTTC.

This clone was detected once. The chain links TRBV11-1 to TRBJ1-2; D remains ambiguous. This CDR3 has 13 residues. Germline CDR1 reads SGHAT; CDR2 reads FQDESV (reference sequence). Between the trimmed V and J ends, which lost 3 bases and 8 bases, there was a span of 13 bases. CDR3: CASSFDQSQGYTF. CDR3 bases: TGTGCCAGCAGCTTCGACCAGTCTCAAGGCTACACCTTC.

The rearrangement links TRBV6-5 to TRBJ1-6, with 10 bases aligning to TRBD1. CDR1 is MNHEY and CDR2 is SVGAGI in the germline V gene. The junction had 1 base not matched to a gene; V was cut back by 4 bases and J by 7 bases. The CDR3 has 14 amino acids. The CDR3 sequence is CASSWGQGNSPLHF. In nucleotides, the CDR3 is TGTGCCAGCAGTTGGGGACAGGGGAATTCACCCCTCCACTTT.

The rearrangement links TRBV18 to TRBJ1-3, with 7 bases identical to TRBD1. This CDR3 contains 16 residues. V shed 3 bases, J shed 0 bases, and the junction held 5 bases outside the gene matches. Germline V lookup: CDR1 KGHSH, CDR2 LQKENI. CDR3 sequence (DNA): TGTGCCAGCTCACCCGGACAGGCCCGCTCTGGAAACACCATATATTTT. Translation gives CASSPGQARSGNTIYF.

V is TRBV30 and J is TRBJ1-2; D call uncertain. Trimming left V 0 bases short and J 8 bases short, with 13 bases between. The CDR3 length is 13 residues. Germline assignment: CDR1 GTSNPN and CDR2 SVGIG (reference sequence). The CDR3: CAWSVLGGGGYTF. As DNA, the CDR3 is TGTGCCTGGAGTGTACTCGGCGGTGGCGGCTACACCTTC.

For the CDR3, the DNA is TGTGCCAGCAGTGAACAGCCAAAGGCTCAGCCCCAGCATTTT. Its translation: CASSEQPKAQPQHF. V gene TRBV6-1 combines with J gene TRBJ1-5, with D uncertain. Germline V lookup: CDR1 MNHNS, CDR2 SASEGT. The V and J ends lost 2 bases and 6 bases respectively, with 11 bases between them. The CDR3 covers 14 residues.

Only one count was recorded for this clone. The DNA of the CDR3 is TGCAGTGCTAGTGGGTTGGCGACTGAAGCTTTCTTT. It specifies CSASGLATEAFF. This chain connects TRBV20-1 to TRBJ1-1; D is unclear. V was cut by 3 bases and J by 5 bases, with 10 bases left in between. The CDR3 has 12 amino acids. Germline values: CDR1 DFQATT, CDR2 SNEGSKA (reference sequence).